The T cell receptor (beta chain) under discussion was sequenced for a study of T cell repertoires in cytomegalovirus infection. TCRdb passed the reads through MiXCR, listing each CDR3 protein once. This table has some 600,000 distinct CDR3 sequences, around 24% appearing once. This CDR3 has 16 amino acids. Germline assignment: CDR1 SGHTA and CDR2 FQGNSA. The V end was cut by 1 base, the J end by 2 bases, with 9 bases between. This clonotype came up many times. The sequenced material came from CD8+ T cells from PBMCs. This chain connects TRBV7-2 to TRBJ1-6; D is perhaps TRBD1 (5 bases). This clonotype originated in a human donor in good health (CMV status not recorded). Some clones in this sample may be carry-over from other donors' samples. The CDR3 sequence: CASSLGVQAYNSPLHF. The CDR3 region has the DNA TGTGCCAGCAGCTTAGGAGTACAGGCCTATAATTCACCCCTCCACTTT.